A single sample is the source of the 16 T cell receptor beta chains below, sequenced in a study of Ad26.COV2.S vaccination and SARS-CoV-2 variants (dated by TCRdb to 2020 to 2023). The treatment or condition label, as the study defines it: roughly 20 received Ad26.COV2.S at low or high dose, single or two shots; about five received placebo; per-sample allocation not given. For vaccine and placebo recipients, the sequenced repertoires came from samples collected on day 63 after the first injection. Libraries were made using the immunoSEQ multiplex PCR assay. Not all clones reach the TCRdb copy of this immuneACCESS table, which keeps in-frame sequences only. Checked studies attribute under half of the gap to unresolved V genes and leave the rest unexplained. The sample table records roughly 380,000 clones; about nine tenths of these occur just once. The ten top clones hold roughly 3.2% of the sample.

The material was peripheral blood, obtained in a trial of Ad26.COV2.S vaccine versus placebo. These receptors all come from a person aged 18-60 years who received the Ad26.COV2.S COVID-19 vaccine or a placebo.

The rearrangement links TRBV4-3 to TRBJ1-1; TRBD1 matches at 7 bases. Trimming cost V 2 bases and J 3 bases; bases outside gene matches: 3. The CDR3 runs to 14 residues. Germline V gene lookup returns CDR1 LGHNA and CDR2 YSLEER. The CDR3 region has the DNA TGCGCCAGCAGCCAACGACAGGGTTACACTGAAGCTTTCTTT. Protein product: CASSQRQGYTEAFF.

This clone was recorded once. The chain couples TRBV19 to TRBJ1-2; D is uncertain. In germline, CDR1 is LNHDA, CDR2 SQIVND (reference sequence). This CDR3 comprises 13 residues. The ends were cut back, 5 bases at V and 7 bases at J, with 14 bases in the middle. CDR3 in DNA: TGTGCCAGTAGTCTGTGGGGAGAGGGTGGCTACACCTTC. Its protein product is CASSLWGEGGYTF.

CDR3 coding DNA: TGTGCCATCAGTGAGAGGGGGGGGGCAGCCGAGCAGTACTTC. Translated: CAISERGGAAEQYF. The V call is TRBV10-3, the J call TRBJ2-7; tentatively, D is TRBD2 (7 bases). Germline V gene lookup returns CDR1 ENHRY and CDR2 SYGVKD. Trimming removed 2 bases from V and 6 bases from J, with 14 bases in between. This CDR3 is 14 amino acids long.

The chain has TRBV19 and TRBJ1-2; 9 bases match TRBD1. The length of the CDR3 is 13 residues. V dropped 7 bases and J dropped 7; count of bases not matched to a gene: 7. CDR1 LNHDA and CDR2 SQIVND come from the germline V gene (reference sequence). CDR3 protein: CASTRDRVGGYTF. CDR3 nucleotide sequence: TGTGCCAGTACAAGGGACAGGGTAGGTGGCTACACCTTC.

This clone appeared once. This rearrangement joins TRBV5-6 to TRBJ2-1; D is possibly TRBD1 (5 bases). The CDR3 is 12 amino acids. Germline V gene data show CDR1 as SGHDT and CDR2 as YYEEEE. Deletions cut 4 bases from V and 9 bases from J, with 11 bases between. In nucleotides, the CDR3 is TGTGCCAGCAGCAGACAGTTACCTGAGCAGTTCTTC. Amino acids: CASSRQLPEQFF.

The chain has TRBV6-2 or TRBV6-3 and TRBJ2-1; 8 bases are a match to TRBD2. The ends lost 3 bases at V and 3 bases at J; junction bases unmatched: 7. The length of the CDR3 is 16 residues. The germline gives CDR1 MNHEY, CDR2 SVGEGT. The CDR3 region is CASSYPGRGHYNEQFF. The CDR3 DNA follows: TGTGCCAGCAGTTATCCCGGGAGGGGACACTACAATGAGCAGTTCTTC.

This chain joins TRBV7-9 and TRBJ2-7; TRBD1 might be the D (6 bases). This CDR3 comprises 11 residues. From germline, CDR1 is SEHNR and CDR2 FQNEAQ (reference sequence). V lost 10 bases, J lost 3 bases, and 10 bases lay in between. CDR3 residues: CAIGQHYEQYF. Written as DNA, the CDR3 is TGTGCCATAGGACAGCACTACGAGCAGTACTTC.

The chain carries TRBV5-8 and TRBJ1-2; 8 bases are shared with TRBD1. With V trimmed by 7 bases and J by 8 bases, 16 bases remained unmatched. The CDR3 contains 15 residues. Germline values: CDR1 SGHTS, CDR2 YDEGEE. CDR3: CASAYRGRGPQGYTF. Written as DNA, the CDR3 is TGTGCCAGCGCATATCGGGGCAGGGGGCCTCAGGGCTACACCTTC.

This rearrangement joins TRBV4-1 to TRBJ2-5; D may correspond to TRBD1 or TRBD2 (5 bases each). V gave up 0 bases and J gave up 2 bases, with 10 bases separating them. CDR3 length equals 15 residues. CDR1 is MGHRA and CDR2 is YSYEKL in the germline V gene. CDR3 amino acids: CASSQERDEQETQYF. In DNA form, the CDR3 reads TGCGCCAGCAGCCAAGAACGGGACGAGCAAGAGACCCAGTACTTC.

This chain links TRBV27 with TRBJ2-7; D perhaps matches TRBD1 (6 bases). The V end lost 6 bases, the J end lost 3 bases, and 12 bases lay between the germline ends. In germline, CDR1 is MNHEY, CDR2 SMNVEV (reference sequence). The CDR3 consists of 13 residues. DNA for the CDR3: TGTGCCAGCAGGTTGGGGGCGGGCTACGAGCAGTACTTC. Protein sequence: CASRLGAGYEQYF.

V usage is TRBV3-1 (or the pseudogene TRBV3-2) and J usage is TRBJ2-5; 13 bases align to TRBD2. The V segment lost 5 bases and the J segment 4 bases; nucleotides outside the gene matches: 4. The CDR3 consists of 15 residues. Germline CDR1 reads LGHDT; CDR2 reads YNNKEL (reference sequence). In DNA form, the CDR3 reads TGTGCCAGCAGCAGACTAGCGGGGGGTAGAGAGACCCAGTACTTC. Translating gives CASSRLAGGRETQYF.

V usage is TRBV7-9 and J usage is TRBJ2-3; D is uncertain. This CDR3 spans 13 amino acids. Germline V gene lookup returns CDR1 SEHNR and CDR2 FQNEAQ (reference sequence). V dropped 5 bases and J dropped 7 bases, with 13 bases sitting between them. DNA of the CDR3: TGTGCCAGCAGCCCCCCGGGCCCCTATACGCAGTATTTT. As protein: CASSPPGPYTQYF.

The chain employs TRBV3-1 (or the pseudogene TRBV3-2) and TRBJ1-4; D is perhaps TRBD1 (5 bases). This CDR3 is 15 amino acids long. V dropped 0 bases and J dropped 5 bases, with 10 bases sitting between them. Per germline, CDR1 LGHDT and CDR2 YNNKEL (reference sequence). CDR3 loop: CASSQEGRQNEKLFF. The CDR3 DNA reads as TGTGCCAGCAGCCAAGAGGGACGGCAAAATGAAAAACTGTTTTTT.

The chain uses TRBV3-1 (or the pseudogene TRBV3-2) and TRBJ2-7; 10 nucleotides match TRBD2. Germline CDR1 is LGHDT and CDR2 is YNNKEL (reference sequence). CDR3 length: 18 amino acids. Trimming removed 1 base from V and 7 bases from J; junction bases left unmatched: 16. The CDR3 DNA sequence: TGTGCCAGCAGCCAAGCCCCCCCTCTAGCGGGGGAGGAAGAAGAGCAGTACTTC. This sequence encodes CASSQAPPLAGEEEEQYF.

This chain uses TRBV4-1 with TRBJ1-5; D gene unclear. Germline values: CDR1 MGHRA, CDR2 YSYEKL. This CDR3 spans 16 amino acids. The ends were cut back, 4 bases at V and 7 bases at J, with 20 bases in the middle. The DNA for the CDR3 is TGCGCCAGCAGCCCCGAGGATAACTGGGGTAGCCAGCCCCAGCATTTT. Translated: CASSPEDNWGSQPQHF.

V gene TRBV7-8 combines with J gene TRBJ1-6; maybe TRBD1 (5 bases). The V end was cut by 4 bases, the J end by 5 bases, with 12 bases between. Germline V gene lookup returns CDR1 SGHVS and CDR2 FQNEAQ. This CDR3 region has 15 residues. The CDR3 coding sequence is TGTGCCAGCAGCTCACGGACAAGCAATAATTCACCCCTCCACTTT. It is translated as CASSSRTSNNSPLHF.